What follows are 13 T cell receptor beta chains derived from one specimen sequenced in a study of blood T cell repertoires in COVID-19. Data came from immunoSEQ multiplex PCR; TCRdb stores just in-frame clones and leaves some out. Found here are some 200,000 clones, about four fifths of them singletons; the top ten hold approximately 8%. Sequencing input: peripheral blood. The receptor set was obtained from a woman between 50 and 59 years old with active or convalescent COVID-19.

The V call is TRBV25-1, the J call TRBJ2-3; 9 bases map to TRBD1. The CDR3 is made up of 14 amino acids. Germline V gene data show CDR1 as MGHDK and CDR2 as SYGVNS. J was trimmed by 3 bases and V by 8 bases; bases with no gene match: 6. CDR3 DNA: TGTGCCAGCCGGGACAGGGTGGGAACAGATACGCAGTATTTT. It codes for CASRDRVGTDTQYF.

The J gene is TRBJ2-1, the V gene TRBV19, with 10 bases matching TRBD2. The length of the CDR3 is 15 residues. V shed 2 bases and J 5 bases; nucleotides not matched to a gene: 3. Per germline, CDR1 LNHDA and CDR2 SQIVND (reference sequence). This chain's CDR3 is CASSITLAGDNEQFF. The CDR3 DNA is TGTGCCAGTAGTATAACTCTAGCGGGAGACAATGAGCAGTTCTTC.

This clone was recorded only once. The rearrangement joins TRBV28 to TRBJ1-5, with 9 bases aligning to TRBD1. Per germline, CDR1 MDHEN and CDR2 SYDVKM. V trimming: 1 base; J trimming: 2 bases; junction bases outside the gene matches: 3. This CDR3 is built from 16 residues. As DNA, the CDR3 is TGTGCCAGCAGTTTATCCGGGACAGGGCGCAATCAGCCCCAGCATTTT. Translating it yields CASSLSGTGRNQPQHF.

This clone was observed a handful of times. The rearrangement joins TRBV6-1 to TRBJ2-4; 8 bases align to TRBD2. V lost 3 bases to trimming and J lost 7 bases; unmatched junction nucleotides: 5. Per the germline V gene, CDR1 is MNHNS and CDR2 is SASEGT. The CDR3 consists of 14 residues. This CDR3 is CASSDEREPNIQYF. DNA for the CDR3: TGTGCCAGCAGTGATGAGCGGGAGCCCAACATTCAGTACTTC.

The J gene is TRBJ1-2, the V gene TRBV6-1, with D hard to call. The CDR3 is made up of 14 amino acids. V was pared by 3 bases and J by 4 bases, with 12 bases between. Germline V gene lookup returns CDR1 MNHNS and CDR2 SASEGT. CDR3 DNA: TGTGCCAGCAGTGAGGAGGGATCGGCCTATGGCTACACCTTC. This gives the protein CASSEEGSAYGYTF.

By frequency in the sample, this clone is medium-sized. The rearrangement joins TRBV3-1 (or the pseudogene TRBV3-2) to TRBJ2-7; 15 bases line up with TRBD2. Germline trimming cut 1 base from V and 6 bases from J; bases unmatched to any gene: 7. This CDR3 spans 17 amino acids. The V gene's germline CDR1 is LGHDT and CDR2 YNNKEL (reference sequence). The CDR3 is CASSQGGLAGGVREQYF. CDR3 nucleotide sequence: TGTGCCAGCAGCCAAGGGGGACTAGCGGGAGGAGTCCGCGAGCAGTACTTC.

The chain carries TRBV5-1 and TRBJ2-7; D is perhaps TRBD1 (5 bases). This CDR3 contains 16 residues. Per germline, CDR1 SGHRS and CDR2 YFSETQ. Deletions cut 4 bases from V and 2 bases from J, with 19 bases between. CDR3 nucleotides: TGCGCCAGCAGCGCAACAGGTTCCATCGGCACCTACGAGCAGTACTTC. Encoded protein: CASSATGSIGTYEQYF.

The genes are TRBV5-1 and TRBJ1-1; 7 bases agree with TRBD1. The ends lost 4 bases at V and 4 bases at J; junction bases unmatched: 7. The germline CDR1 and CDR2 sequences are SGHRS and YFSETQ. This CDR3 region has 14 residues. The CDR3 sequence is CASSVRQGRTEAFF. The CDR3 coding sequence is TGCGCCAGCAGCGTAAGACAGGGTCGCACTGAAGCTTTCTTT.

The gene calls are TRBV6-6 and TRBJ2-6; 9 bases align to TRBD1. The CDR3 has 19 amino acids. Per the germline V gene, CDR1 is MNHNY and CDR2 is SVGAGI (reference sequence). Losses at the gene ends were 5 bases for V and 0 bases for J; bases not matched to a gene: 11. For the CDR3, the DNA is TGTGCCAGCAGTCCCGGGACAGGGAAGGCCAACTCTGGGGCCAACGTCCTGACTTTC. It yields the protein CASSPGTGKANSGANVLTF.

J is TRBJ2-5 and V is TRBV19; the match to TRBD1 covers 10 bases. CDR1 and CDR2 (germline): LNHDA, SQIVND (reference sequence). This CDR3 has 15 residues. Trimming removed 10 bases from V and 2 bases from J; junction bases left unmatched: 10. The CDR3 here is CATADRGRIQETQYF. The CDR3 nucleotides read TGTGCCACCGCAGACAGGGGGCGGATTCAAGAGACCCAGTACTTC.

V is TRBV5-1 and J is TRBJ1-1, with no clear D. CDR3 length: 14 residues. The germline CDR1 and CDR2 sequences are SGHRS and YFSETQ. V was cut by 8 bases and J by 3 bases, with 17 bases left in between. The CDR3 region has the DNA TGCGCCAGTTCTATGGGCAGTCGCGACACTGAAGCTTTCTTT. Translation gives CASSMGSRDTEAFF. The whole variable domain, filled in from reference TRBV5-1 and TRBJ1-1, reads KAGVTQTPRYLIKTRGQQVTLSCSPISGHRSVSWYQQTPGQGLQFLFEYFSETQRNKGNFPGRFSGRQFSNSRSEMNVSTLELGDSALYLCASSMGSRDTEAFFGQGTRLTVV.

This chain joins TRBV5-6 and TRBJ2-3; D is unclear. Germline V gene sequence: CDR1 SGHDT, CDR2 YYEEEE. This CDR3 contains 12 residues. V was shortened by 2 bases and J by 3 bases, with 4 bases between the two germline ends. In DNA form, the CDR3 reads TGTGCCAGCAGCTTTATGACAGATACGCAGTATTTT. Protein sequence: CASSFMTDTQYF.

This sequence joins TRBV14 and TRBJ1-4; D might be TRBD1 (5 bases). Trimming pared 5 bases from V and 7 bases from J, leaving 14 bases between. CDR1 and CDR2 from the germline V gene are SGHDN and FVKESK. The CDR3 contains 14 residues. CDR3 in DNA: TGTGCCAGCAGCACCAGGGAGGTAGGTGAAAAACTGTTTTTT. Its translation: CASSTREVGEKLFF.